Each of the 21 T cell receptor beta chains below was sequenced from the same sample in a study of CD8+ T cells in alopecia areata. After isolation, RNA underwent reverse transcription to generate cDNA as the sequencing template. Some clones are missing from TCRdb's copy, which holds only in-frame ones; the method was immunoSEQ multiplex PCR. Of about 160,000 clones in the sample, more than 45% were seen once. Sequencing input: CD4+ T cells sorted from blood. These TCRs come from a human donor with alopecia areata.

This chain connects TRBV5-1 to TRBJ2-5; no firm D call. There are 14 residues in the CDR3. Germline CDR1 and CDR2: SGHRS and YFSETQ. The germline V and J ends were trimmed by 4 bases and 5 bases, with 15 bases remaining between them. The CDR3 DNA reads TGCGCCAGCAGCGTGATGATCCGTCGGGAGACCCAGTACTTC. Amino acid sequence: CASSVMIRRETQYF.

In its sample, this clone was seen a few times. The rearrangement uses TRBV5-4 and TRBJ1-2; D uncertain. The CDR3 covers 14 residues. The germline V gene has CDR1 SGHNT and CDR2 YYREEE (reference sequence). Between the trimmed V and J ends, which lost 3 bases and 6 bases, there was a span of 15 bases. The CDR3 loop reads CASSSPGPEDGYTF. CDR3 DNA sequence: TGTGCCAGCAGCTCCCCCGGCCCAGAGGATGGCTACACCTTC.

The chain combines TRBV7-6 with TRBJ2-7, with 12 bases matching TRBD2. The length of the CDR3 is 19 residues. V shed 7 bases and J 7 bases; nucleotides not matched to a gene: 23. Per the germline V gene, CDR1 is SGHVS and CDR2 is FNYEAQ. The chain's CDR3 is CASTAVGGLLAGGMSEQYF. The CDR3 DNA sequence: TGTGCCAGCACCGCAGTAGGGGGGCTACTAGCGGGAGGAATGTCGGAGCAGTACTTC.

This clone showed up just a few times. The rearrangement links TRBV2 to TRBJ2-7; 8 bases map to TRBD1. The CDR3 spans 13 residues. J gave up 0 bases and V 8 bases, and 3 bases lay outside the gene matches. Germline CDR1 SNHLY, CDR2 FYNNEI. In nucleotides, the CDR3 is TGTGCCAGCTCTCAGGGGGCCTCCTACGAGCAGTACTTC. It translates to CASSQGASYEQYF.

Concerning this clone itself: A much larger clonotype is one base distant, so this may be a read error. The V gene is TRBV11-2, the J gene TRBJ2-5; D gene unclear. V lost 0 bases and J lost 5, with 1 base in between. Germline loops: CDR1 SGHAT, CDR2 FQNNGV. The CDR3 runs to 11 residues. The CDR3 here is CASSLDETQYF. The CDR3, as DNA: TGTGCCAGCAGCTTAGACGAGACCCAGTACTTC.

The gene calls are TRBV6-5 and TRBJ2-5, with 7 positions matching TRBD1. From germline, CDR1 is MNHEY and CDR2 SVGAGI. With 0 bases clipped from V and 3 bases from J, the junction kept 4 bases outside the gene matches. The CDR3 extends over 15 amino acids. CDR3 sequence (DNA): TGTGCCAGCAGTTACTCCTGGACAGGAGAAGAGACCCAGTACTTC. Translating gives CASSYSWTGEETQYF.

There are a few counts of this clone. The rearrangement uses TRBV7-9 and TRBJ1-5; TRBD1 might be the D (5 bases). Trimming stripped 2 bases from V and 11 bases from J, with 7 bases between. CDR1 is SEHNR, CDR2 FQNEAQ, per germline (reference sequence). The CDR3 is 11 residues long. The CDR3 region is CASSLRGAQHF. Written as DNA, the CDR3 is TGTGCCAGCAGCTTAAGGGGAGCCCAGCATTTT. The full variable domain, rest sourced from reference TRBV7-9 and TRBJ1-5, is DTGVSQNPRHKITKRGQNVTFRCDPISEHNRLYWYRQTLGQGPEFLTYFQNEAQLEKSRLLSDRFSAERPKGSFSTLEIQRTEQGDSAMYLCASSLRGAQHFGDGTRLSIL.

This clone was counted only a few times. This rearrangement joins TRBV27 to TRBJ2-7; D gene unclear. Trimming stripped 5 bases from V and 3 bases from J, with 17 bases between. Germline CDR1 reads MNHEY; CDR2 reads SMNVEV (reference sequence). This CDR3 is 15 amino acids long. Here the CDR3 DNA reads TGTGCCAGCAGTCCCAACCCTGAGGAGCTCTACGAGCAGTACTTC. This gives the protein CASSPNPEELYEQYF.

The gene calls are TRBV5-4 and TRBJ1-1; maybe TRBD1 (5 bases). The CDR3 has 13 residues. Trimming pared 0 bases from V and 9 bases from J, leaving 12 bases between. Germline CDR1 is SGHNT and CDR2 is YYREEE (reference sequence). CDR3 coding DNA: TGTGCCAGCAGCTTGGCCGGGACCGGGAAAGCTTTCTTT. This gives the protein CASSLAGTGKAFF.

The V call is TRBV29-1, the J call TRBJ1-3; D is undetermined. This CDR3 spans 13 amino acids. Germline V gives CDR1 SQVTM, CDR2 ANQGSEA. V lost 7 bases to trimming and J lost 1 base, with 11 bases between them. CDR3 DNA: TGCAGCGCCCGGAAGGAGTCTGGAAACACCATATATTTT. Protein product: CSARKESGNTIYF.

The rearrangement links TRBV27 to TRBJ1-3; D is unclear. V was cut by 6 bases and J by 4 bases, with 13 bases left in between. The CDR3 totals 14 residues. Germline V gene sequence: CDR1 MNHEY, CDR2 SMNVEV (reference sequence). The CDR3 region has the DNA TGTGCCAGCAGCGCCACCCCCGGGGGAAACACCATATATTTT. Amino acid sequence: CASSATPGGNTIYF.

V usage is TRBV19 and J usage is TRBJ2-5; D unclear. Germline CDR1 and CDR2: LNHDA and SQIVND (reference sequence). V was pared by 0 bases and J by 5 bases, with 16 bases between. This CDR3 is built from 16 residues. CDR3 coding DNA: TGTGCCAGTAGTATAGATGGACGGCTTGGGGTGGAGACCCAGTACTTC. Translating gives CASSIDGRLGVETQYF.

This chain uses TRBV2 with TRBJ2-5; no reliable D call. The CDR3 runs to 14 residues. V shed 6 bases and J shed 2 bases, with 13 bases lying between them. Germline values: CDR1 SNHLY, CDR2 FYNNEI. Here the CDR3 DNA reads TGTGCCAGCAGGGTTCTAGGGATTCAAGAGACCCAGTACTTC. It specifies CASRVLGIQETQYF.

V usage is TRBV5-4 and J usage is TRBJ2-3; the D gene is possibly TRBD1 (8 bases). The CDR3 runs to 16 residues. CDR1 is SGHNT, CDR2 YYREEE, per germline (reference sequence). The ends were cut back, 4 bases at V and 0 bases at J, with 15 bases in the middle. CDR3 loop: CASSLTGGGSTDTQYF. DNA of the CDR3: TGTGCCAGCAGCCTAACAGGGGGAGGGAGCACAGATACGCAGTATTTT.

As to this clone: The sample contains more than one DNA sequence encoding this CDR3. This chain joins TRBV29-1 and TRBJ1-1, with a tentative D call TRBD1 (5 bases). The germline V gene encodes CDR1 SQVTM and CDR2 ANQGSEA. The CDR3 loop spans 12 amino acids. Deletions cut 4 bases from V and 1 base from J, with 7 bases between. CDR3 loop: CSVGQTNTEAFF. CDR3 nucleotides: TGCAGCGTTGGACAGACGAACACTGAAGCTTTCTTT. Based on the CDR3 plus reference TRBV29-1 and TRBJ1-1, the full variable domain is SAVISQKPSRDICQRGTSLTIQCQVDSQVTMMFWYRQQPGQSLTLIATANQGSEATYESGFVIDKFPISRPNLTFSTLTVSNMSPEDSSIYLCSVGQTNTEAFFGQGTRLTVV.

This chain links TRBV2 with TRBJ1-5; perhaps TRBD1 as D (6 bases). The V end lost 7 bases, the J end lost 0 bases, and 7 bases lay between the germline ends. The CDR3 runs 13 residues. Germline-derived CDR1 and CDR2 are SNHLY and FYNNEI. The CDR3 here is CASKDSSNQPQHF. CDR3 nucleotide sequence: TGTGCCAGCAAGGACAGTAGCAATCAGCCCCAGCATTTT. Supplemented by reference TRBV2 and TRBJ1-5, the full variable domain reads EPEVTQTPSHQVTQMGQEVILRCVPISNHLYFYWYRQILGQKVEFLVSFYNNEISEKSEIFDDQFSVERPDGSNFTLKIRSTKLEDSAMYFCASKDSSNQPQHFGDGTRLSIL.

This chain uses TRBV28 with TRBJ2-5; 11 nucleotides match TRBD2. The CDR3 has 17 amino acids. Trimming at V came to 5 bases and at J to 6 bases, leaving 14 bases not matched to a gene. Germline V gene data show CDR1 as MDHEN and CDR2 as SYDVKM. The CDR3 spells CASSAPVLAGGEKTQYF. The CDR3 nucleotides are TGTGCCAGCAGTGCCCCGGTTCTAGCGGGAGGAGAGAAGACCCAGTACTTC.

As DNA, the CDR3 is TGTGCCAGCAGCTTCCGAGCGGGAGCAGCCTACAATGAGCAGTTCTTC. It codes for CASSFRAGAAYNEQFF. This sequence joins TRBV7-3 and TRBJ2-1, with 8 bases lining up with TRBD2. J gave up 2 bases and V 3 bases, and 6 bases lay outside the gene matches. The CDR3 has 16 residues. The germline gives CDR1 SGHTA, CDR2 FQGTGA.

The chain has TRBV6-5 and TRBJ2-5; D is unclear. Trimming cost V 0 bases and J 1 base, with 6 bases left between them. The CDR3 contains 14 residues. From germline, CDR1 is MNHEY and CDR2 SVGAGI. CDR3 coding DNA: TGTGCCAGCAGTTACTCGGGCGGCCAAGAGACCCAGTACTTC. Translated, it gives CASSYSGGQETQYF.

The CDR3 spells CASSSLRLAGDYNEQFF. DNA of the CDR3: TGTGCCAGCAGCTCCTTACGACTAGCGGGGGATTACAATGAGCAGTTCTTC. The rearrangement links TRBV27 to TRBJ2-1; 12 bases fit TRBD2. Germline trimming cut 6 bases from V and 4 bases from J; bases unmatched to any gene: 10. The germline V gene has CDR1 MNHEY and CDR2 SMNVEV (reference sequence). This CDR3 is 17 amino acids long.

A few counts support this clone. This rearrangement joins TRBV7-9 to TRBJ2-3; 10 bases line up with TRBD2. This CDR3 has 15 amino acids. Unmatched junction bases numbered 5, after V lost 2 bases and J lost 6 bases. Germline V gives CDR1 SEHNR, CDR2 FQNEAQ (reference sequence). CDR3 in amino acids: CASSLLAGERDTQYF. CDR3 in DNA: TGTGCCAGCAGCTTACTAGCGGGAGAAAGGGATACGCAGTATTTT.